One and the same sample provided the 8 T cell receptor beta chains below, sequenced in a study of T cells after yellow fever vaccination. TCRdb processed the 5' RACE reads anew with MiXCR; each CDR3 protein has one entry. The sample lists approximately 340,000 distinct CDR3 sequences; 8.7% were seen once. Sample: PBMCs, taken on the day of the first yellow fever vaccination. All receptors come from a man between 18 and 35 years old who received the YFV17D yellow fever vaccine.

This clonotype was observed at least ten times. The V call is TRBV5-1, the J call TRBJ2-7, with TRBD2 matching 7 bases. V lost 5 bases and J lost 5; bases outside the gene matches: 10. CDR1 SGHRS and CDR2 YFSETQ come from the germline V gene. The CDR3 contains 14 residues. The CDR3 loop is CASRREGFRNEQYF. CDR3 DNA sequence: TGCGCCAGCAGAAGGGAGGGCTTCAGGAACGAGCAGTACTTC.

This clonotype occurred a few times. The gene calls are TRBV6-1 and TRBJ1-5; D is possibly TRBD1 (5 bases). V was shortened by 6 bases and J by 1 base, with 13 bases between the two germline ends. The germline gives CDR1 MNHNS, CDR2 SASEGT. The CDR3 extends over 15 amino acids. CDR3 bases: TGTGCCAGCAGGGTTCTCGGGGGGAGCAATCAGCCCCAGCATTTT. Its translation is CASRVLGGSNQPQHF.

The chain links TRBV6-1 to TRBJ1-1; TRBD1 is a possible D gene (5 bases). V was shortened by 2 bases and J by 1 base, with 8 bases between the two germline ends. Germline loops: CDR1 MNHNS, CDR2 SASEGT. The CDR3 consists of 14 residues. CDR3 nucleotides: TGTGCCAGCAGTGAACACAGGACGAACACTGAAGCTTTCTTT. This translates into CASSEHRTNTEAFF.

This clonotype was seen at least ten times. J is TRBJ1-1 and V is TRBV29-1; possibly TRBD1 for D (5 bases). Germline V gives CDR1 SQVTM, CDR2 ANQGSEA. This CDR3 has 13 residues. Trimming removed 4 bases from V and 3 bases from J, with 12 bases in between. This CDR3 reads CSVGRGYDTEAFF. In DNA form, the CDR3 reads TGCAGCGTTGGGAGGGGATACGACACTGAAGCTTTCTTT.

In this sample, this clonotype turned up a few times. V usage is TRBV29-1 and J usage is TRBJ2-1, with D unclear. V was pared by 7 bases and J by 7 bases, with 8 bases between. This CDR3 spans 10 amino acids. CDR1 SQVTM and CDR2 ANQGSEA come from the germline V gene. The CDR3 DNA follows: TGCAGCGGTAGCAGAAATGAGCAGTTCTTC. Encoded protein: CSGSRNEQFF.

This clonotype was observed a few times. The chain combines TRBV3-1 with TRBJ2-5; 7 positions match TRBD1. This CDR3 contains 14 residues. The trim removed 2 bases at V and 5 bases at J, leaving 5 bases unmatched. Germline V gene lookup returns CDR1 LGHDT and CDR2 YNNKEL (reference sequence). CDR3 DNA: TGTGCCAGCAGCCAAAAAATGGACAGGGAGACCCAGTACTTC. It yields the protein CASSQKMDRETQYF.

The V call is TRBV5-1, the J call TRBJ2-3, with a tentative D call TRBD2 (5 bases). Trimming stripped 6 bases from V and 5 bases from J, with 10 bases between. CDR3 length: 12 residues. Germline V gives CDR1 SGHRS, CDR2 YFSETQ. The CDR3, as DNA: TGCGCCAGCAACGACGAGGGAGATACGCAGTATTTT. Translating gives CASNDEGDTQYF.

The chain links TRBV5-4 to TRBJ2-1; the match to TRBD2 covers 9 bases. The CDR3 has 16 amino acids. Per the germline V gene, CDR1 is SGHNT and CDR2 is YYREEE (reference sequence). V trimming: 1 base; J trimming: 4 bases; junction bases outside the gene matches: 6. DNA for the CDR3: TGTGCCAGCAGCTTGAAACGGCTAGCGGGGTACAATGAGCAGTTCTTC. This codes for CASSLKRLAGYNEQFF.